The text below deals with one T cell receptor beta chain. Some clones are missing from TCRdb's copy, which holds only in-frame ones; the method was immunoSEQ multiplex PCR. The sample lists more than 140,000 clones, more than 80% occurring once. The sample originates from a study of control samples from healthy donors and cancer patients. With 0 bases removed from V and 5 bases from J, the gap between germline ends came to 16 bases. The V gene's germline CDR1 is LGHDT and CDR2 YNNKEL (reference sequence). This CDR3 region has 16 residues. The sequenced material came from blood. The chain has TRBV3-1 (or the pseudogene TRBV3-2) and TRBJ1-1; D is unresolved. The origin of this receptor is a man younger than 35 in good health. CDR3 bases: TGTGCCAGCAGCCAAGAACTACCGAATCGGTGGACTGAAGCTTTCTTT. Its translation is CASSQELPNRWTEAFF.